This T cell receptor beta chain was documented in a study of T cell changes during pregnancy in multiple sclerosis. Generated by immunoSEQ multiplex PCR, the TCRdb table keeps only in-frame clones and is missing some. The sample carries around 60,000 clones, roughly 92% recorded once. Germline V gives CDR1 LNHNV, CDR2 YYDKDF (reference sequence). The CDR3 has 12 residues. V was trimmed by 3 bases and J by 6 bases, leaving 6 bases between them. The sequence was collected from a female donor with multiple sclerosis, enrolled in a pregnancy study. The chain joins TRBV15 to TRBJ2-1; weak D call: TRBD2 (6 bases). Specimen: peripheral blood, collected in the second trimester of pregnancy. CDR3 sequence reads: CATSSSGNEQFF. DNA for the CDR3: TGTGCCACCAGCAGTAGCGGCAATGAGCAGTTCTTC.